A selection of T cell receptor beta chains follows, all from one sample in a study of blood T cell repertoires in COVID-19. TCRdb keeps only in-frame clones here, not all; method: immunoSEQ multiplex PCR. The sample records tens of thousands of clones, about 90% being singletons. The sequenced sample was peripheral blood. The receptors come from a human donor in a cohort sampled during active COVID-19. CDR3s leave out the opening cysteine and the closing phenylalanine or tryptophan. Clone size is shown for a subset of rows, as once, few, many or a class of expanded clone.

J: TRBJ2-5; size: -; V: TRBV24-1; CDR3: ATRETGQETQY
J: TRBJ2-1; size: once; V: TRBV15; CDR3: ATSRAGTGGASRVEQF
J: TRBJ2-1; size: -; V: TRBV29-1; CDR3: SVVGGATYNEQF
J: TRBJ2-1; size: -; V: TRBV13; CDR3: ASSSEGGREQF
J: TRBJ2-3; size: medium-sized; V: TRBV10-2; CDR3: ASSESPVSTDTQY
J: TRBJ2-2; size: -; V: TRBV30; CDR3: AWSPGTSTGELF
J: TRBJ2-3; size: -; V: TRBV6-5; CDR3: ASRATSGGDTQY
J: TRBJ1-5; size: -; V: TRBV7-8; CDR3: ASSRTGDINQPQH
J: TRBJ2-7; size: -; V: TRBV7-9; CDR3: ASGMTGTGPYEQY
J: TRBJ2-1; size: -; V: TRBV24-1; CDR3: ATSDPTGSGVSEQF
J: TRBJ1-2; size: -; V: TRBV6-5; CDR3: ASSKSWTGTGGYT
J: TRBJ1-2; size: -; V: TRBV9; CDR3: ASSVEYGTAVL